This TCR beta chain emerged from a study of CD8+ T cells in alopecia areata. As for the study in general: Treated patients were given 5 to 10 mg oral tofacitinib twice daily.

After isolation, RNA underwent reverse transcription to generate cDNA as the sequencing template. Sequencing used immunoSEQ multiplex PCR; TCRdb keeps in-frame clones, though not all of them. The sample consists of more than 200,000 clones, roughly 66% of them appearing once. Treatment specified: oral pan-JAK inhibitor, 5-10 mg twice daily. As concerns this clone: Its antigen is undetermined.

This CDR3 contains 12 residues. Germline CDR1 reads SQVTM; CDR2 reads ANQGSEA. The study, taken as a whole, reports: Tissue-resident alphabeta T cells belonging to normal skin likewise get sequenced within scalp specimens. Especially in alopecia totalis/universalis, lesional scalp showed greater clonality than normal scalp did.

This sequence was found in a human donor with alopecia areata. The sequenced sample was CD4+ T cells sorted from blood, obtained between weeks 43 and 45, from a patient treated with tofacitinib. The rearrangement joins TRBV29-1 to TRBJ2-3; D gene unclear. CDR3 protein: CSSGRKTDTQYF. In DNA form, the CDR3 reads TGCAGTTCTGGCCGGAAGACAGATACGCAGTATTTT.